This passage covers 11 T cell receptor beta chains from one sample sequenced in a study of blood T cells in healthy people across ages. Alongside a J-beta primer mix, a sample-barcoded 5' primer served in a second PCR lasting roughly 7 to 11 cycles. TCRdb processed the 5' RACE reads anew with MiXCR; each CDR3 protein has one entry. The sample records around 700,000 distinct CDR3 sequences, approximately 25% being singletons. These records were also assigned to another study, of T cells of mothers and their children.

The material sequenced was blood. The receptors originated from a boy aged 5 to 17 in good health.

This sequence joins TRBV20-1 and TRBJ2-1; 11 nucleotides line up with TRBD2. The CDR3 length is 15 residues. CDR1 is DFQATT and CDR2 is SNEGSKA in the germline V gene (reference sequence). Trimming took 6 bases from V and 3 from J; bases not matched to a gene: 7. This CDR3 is CSATGTSGFYNEQFF. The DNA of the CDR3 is TGCAGTGCCACTGGGACTAGCGGCTTCTACAATGAGCAGTTCTTC.

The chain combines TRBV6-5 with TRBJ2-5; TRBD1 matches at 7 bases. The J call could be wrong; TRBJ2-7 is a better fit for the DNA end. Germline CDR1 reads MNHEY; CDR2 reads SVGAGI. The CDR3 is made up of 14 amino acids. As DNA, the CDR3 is TGTGCCAGCAGTCACCGGGACAGCTTATCCGAGCAGTACTTC. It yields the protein CASSHRDSLSEQYF.

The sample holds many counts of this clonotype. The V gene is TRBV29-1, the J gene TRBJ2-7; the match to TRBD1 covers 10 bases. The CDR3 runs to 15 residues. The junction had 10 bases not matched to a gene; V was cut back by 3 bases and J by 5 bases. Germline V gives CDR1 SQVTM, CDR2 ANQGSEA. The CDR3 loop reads CSVEGIGTGEHEQYF. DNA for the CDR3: TGCAGCGTTGAGGGTATTGGGACAGGGGAACACGAGCAGTACTTC.

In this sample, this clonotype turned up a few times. The CDR3 coding sequence is TGTGCCAGTCAATGGGAGGGGGCAGTCGGTGAGCAGTTCTTC. Amino acids: CASQWEGAVGEQFF. The gene calls are TRBV19 and TRBJ2-1, with D perhaps given as TRBD1 or TRBD2 (7 bases each). The CDR3 loop spans 14 amino acids. Germline-derived CDR1 and CDR2 are LNHDA and SQIVND (reference sequence). Trimming shortened V by 8 bases and J by 9 bases, and 20 bases separated the two germline ends.

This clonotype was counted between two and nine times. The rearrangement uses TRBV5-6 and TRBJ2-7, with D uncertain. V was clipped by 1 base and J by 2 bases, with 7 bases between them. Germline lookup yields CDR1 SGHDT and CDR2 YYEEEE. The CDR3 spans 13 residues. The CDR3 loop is CASSLIWAYEQYF. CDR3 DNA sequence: TGTGCCAGCAGCTTGATCTGGGCCTACGAGCAGTACTTC. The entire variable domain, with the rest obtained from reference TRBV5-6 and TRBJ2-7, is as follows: DAGVTQSPTHLIKTRGQQVTLRCSPKSGHDTVSWYQQALGQGPQFIFQYYEEEERQRGNFPDRFSGHQFPNYSSELNVNALLLGDSALYLCASSLIWAYEQYFGPGTRLTVT.

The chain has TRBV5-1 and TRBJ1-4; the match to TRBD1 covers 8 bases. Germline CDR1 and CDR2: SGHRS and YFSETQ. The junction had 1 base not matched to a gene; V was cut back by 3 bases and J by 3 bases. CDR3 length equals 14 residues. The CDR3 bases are TGCGCCAGCAGCTCGGGACAGGCTAATGAAAAACTGTTTTTT. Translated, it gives CASSSGQANEKLFF.

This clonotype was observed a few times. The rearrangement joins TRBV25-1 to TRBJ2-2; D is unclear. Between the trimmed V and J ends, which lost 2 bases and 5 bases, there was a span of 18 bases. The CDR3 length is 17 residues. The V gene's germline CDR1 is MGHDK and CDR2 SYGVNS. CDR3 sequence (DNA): TGTGCCAGCAGTGAAACCCAGGCCGGCTTGGAGACCGGGGAGCTGTTTTTT. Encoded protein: CASSETQAGLETGELFF.

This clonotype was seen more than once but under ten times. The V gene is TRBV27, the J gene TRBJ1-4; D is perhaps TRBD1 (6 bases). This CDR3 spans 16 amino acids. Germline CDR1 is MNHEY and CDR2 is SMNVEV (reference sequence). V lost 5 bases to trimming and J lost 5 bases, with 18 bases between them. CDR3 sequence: CASSIKQGPGNEKLFF. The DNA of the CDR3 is TGTGCCAGCAGTATTAAACAGGGACCGGGAAATGAAAAACTGTTTTTT.

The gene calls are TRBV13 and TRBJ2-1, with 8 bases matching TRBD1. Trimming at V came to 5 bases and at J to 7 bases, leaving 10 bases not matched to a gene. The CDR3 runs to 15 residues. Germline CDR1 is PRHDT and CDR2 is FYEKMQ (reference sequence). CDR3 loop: CASSERRGRANEQFF. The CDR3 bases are TGTGCCAGCAGCGAACGCAGGGGGCGCGCTAATGAGCAGTTCTTC. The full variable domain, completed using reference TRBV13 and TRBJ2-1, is AAGVIQSPRHLIKEKRETATLKCYPIPRHDTVYWYQQGPGQDPQFLISFYEKMQSDKGSIPDRFSAQQFSDYHSELNMSSLELGDSALYFCASSERRGRANEQFFGPGTRLTVL.

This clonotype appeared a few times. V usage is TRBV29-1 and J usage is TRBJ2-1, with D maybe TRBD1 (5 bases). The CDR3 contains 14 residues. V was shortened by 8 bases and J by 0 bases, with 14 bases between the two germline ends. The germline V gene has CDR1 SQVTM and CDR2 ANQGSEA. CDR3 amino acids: CSLDSGSSYNEQFF. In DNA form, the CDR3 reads TGCAGCCTCGACAGTGGTAGCTCCTACAATGAGCAGTTCTTC.

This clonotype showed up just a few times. DNA of the CDR3: TGCGCCAGCAGCCAAGGCCCTAGCGGGGGGGCAAGAGGCGAGCAGTACTTC. It specifies CASSQGPSGGARGEQYF. The chain couples TRBV4-3 to TRBJ2-7; TRBD2 agrees at 12 bases. Germline assignment: CDR1 LGHNA and CDR2 YSLEER. Trimming removed 1 base from V and 6 bases from J; junction bases left unmatched: 10. CDR3 size: 17 residues.